A selection of T cell receptor beta chains follows, all from one sample in a study of response to subunit inactivated influenza vaccine. TCRdb re-analysed the RT-PCR reads in MiXCR, keeping a single row per CDR3 protein. In the table there are over 450,000 distinct CDR3 sequences, around 13% of which are singletons. Specimen: PBMCs from blood, collected roughly 45 days after vaccination. All receptors come from a man over 45 who received an inactivated influenza vaccine. Each CDR3 is given with its conserved first and last residue. The D gene is left open where the match is weak. Expanded clones are given a class, and other clones once, few, many or no size at all.

j_call: TRBJ1-3; d_call: .; clone_size: .; v_call: TRBV10-2; cdr3_aa: CASSVTANSGNTIYF; cdr3_nt: TGCGCCAGCAGTGTGACAGCTAACTCTGGAAACACCATATATTTT
j_call: TRBJ2-3; d_call: TRBD1; clone_size: few; v_call: TRBV7-2; cdr3_aa: CASSEGQGRTDTQYF; cdr3_nt: TGTGCCAGCAGCGAAGGACAGGGACGTACAGATACGCAGTATTTT
j_call: TRBJ2-7; d_call: .; clone_size: many; v_call: TRBV12-3/TRBV12-4; cdr3_aa: CASSFAQGGEQYF; cdr3_nt: TGTGCCAGCAGTTTCGCCCAGGGGGGCGAGCAGTACTTC
j_call: TRBJ2-7; d_call: .; clone_size: many; v_call: TRBV5-6; cdr3_aa: CASSLGKGVEQYF; cdr3_nt: TGTGCCAGCAGCTTAGGAAAGGGGGTCGAGCAGTACTTC
j_call: TRBJ2-3; d_call: .; clone_size: .; v_call: TRBV20-1; cdr3_aa: CSARAGANTDTQYF; cdr3_nt: TGCAGTGCTAGAGCGGGAGCTAACACAGATACGCAGTATTTT
j_call: TRBJ2-7; d_call: .; clone_size: many; v_call: TRBV25-1; cdr3_aa: CASSETGAYEQYF; cdr3_nt: TGTGCCAGCAGTGAAACAGGCGCCTACGAGCAGTACTTC
j_call: TRBJ2-3; d_call: .; clone_size: many; v_call: TRBV15; cdr3_aa: CATSRDLSPHGDTQYF; cdr3_nt: TGTGCCACCAGCAGAGATTTAAGCCCCCACGGGGATACGCAGTATTTT
j_call: TRBJ2-7; d_call: .; clone_size: .; v_call: TRBV12-3/TRBV12-4; cdr3_aa: CASSSNYEHYF; cdr3_nt: TGTGCCAGCAGTTCGAACTACGAGCATTACTTC
j_call: TRBJ2-1; d_call: TRBD2; clone_size: few; v_call: TRBV4-3; cdr3_aa: CASSQELAGWTYNEQFF; cdr3_nt: TGCGCCAGCAGCCAAGAACTAGCGGGATGGACCTACAATGAGCAGTTCTTC
j_call: TRBJ2-7; d_call: .; clone_size: .; v_call: TRBV7-2; cdr3_aa: CASSPGALQQYF; cdr3_nt: TGTGCCAGCAGCCCCGGGGCCCTCCAGCAGTACTTC
j_call: TRBJ2-7; d_call: TRBD2; clone_size: few; v_call: TRBV5-4; cdr3_aa: CASSLGSGRNEQYF; cdr3_nt: TGTGCCAGCAGCTTGGGTAGCGGGAGGAACGAGCAGTACTTC
j_call: TRBJ2-2; d_call: TRBD1; clone_size: few; v_call: TRBV6-1; cdr3_aa: CASRRPGQGTGELFF; cdr3_nt: TGTGCCAGCAGACGACCGGGACAGGGCACCGGGGAGCTGTTTTTT
j_call: TRBJ2-7; d_call: .; clone_size: .; v_call: TRBV7-6; cdr3_aa: CASSLAMRGGDEQYF; cdr3_nt: TGTGCCAGCAGCTTAGCGATGAGGGGGGGCGACGAGCAGTACTTC
j_call: TRBJ2-7; d_call: .; clone_size: .; v_call: TRBV2; cdr3_aa: CASSEMRGYEQYF; cdr3_nt: TGTGCCAGCAGTGAAATGAGGGGCTACGAGCAGTACTTC
j_call: TRBJ2-5; d_call: .; clone_size: many; v_call: TRBV15; cdr3_aa: CATSREGQETQYF; cdr3_nt: TGTGCCACCAGCAGAGAGGGGCAAGAGACCCAGTACTTC
j_call: TRBJ2-7; d_call: .; clone_size: few; v_call: TRBV20-1; cdr3_aa: CSARDGWGTYEQYF; cdr3_nt: TGCAGTGCTAGAGACGGTTGGGGGACCTACGAGCAGTACTTC
j_call: TRBJ2-1; d_call: TRBD2; clone_size: .; v_call: TRBV24-1; cdr3_aa: CATSDRRLAGENEQFF; cdr3_nt: TGTGCCACCAGTGATAGGCGCCTAGCGGGAGAGAATGAGCAGTTCTTC
j_call: TRBJ2-7; d_call: TRBD1; clone_size: few; v_call: TRBV5-1; cdr3_aa: CASSLGPGGSYEQYF; cdr3_nt: TGCGCCAGCAGCTTGGGGCCAGGGGGATCCTACGAGCAGTACTTC
j_call: TRBJ2-7; d_call: .; clone_size: many; v_call: TRBV5-1; cdr3_aa: CASSLRGQSTYEQYF; cdr3_nt: TGCGCCAGCAGCTTGAGGGGACAAAGCACCTACGAGCAGTACTTC
j_call: TRBJ2-2; d_call: .; clone_size: .; v_call: TRBV28; cdr3_aa: CASSLSNSQGGELFF; cdr3_nt: TGTGCCAGCAGTTTAAGTAACTCGCAGGGCGGGGAGCTGTTTTTT
j_call: TRBJ1-5; d_call: .; clone_size: few; v_call: TRBV21-1; cdr3_aa: CASSKGKISNQPQHF; cdr3_nt: TGTGCCAGCAGCAAAGGGAAGATTAGCAATCAGCCCCAGCATTTT
j_call: TRBJ2-7; d_call: TRBD2; clone_size: many; v_call: TRBV27; cdr3_aa: CASSSGLAGYEQYF; cdr3_nt: TGTGCCAGCAGTTCGGGACTAGCGGGGTACGAGCAGTACTTC
j_call: TRBJ2-5; d_call: .; clone_size: .; v_call: TRBV5-1; cdr3_aa: CASSTTGRLGETQYF; cdr3_nt: TGCGCCAGCAGCACAACAGGGCGGCTAGGAGAGACCCAGTACTTC
j_call: TRBJ2-1; d_call: TRBD1; clone_size: few; v_call: TRBV20-1; cdr3_aa: CSARDFKTGSYNEQFF; cdr3_nt: TGCAGTGCTAGAGATTTCAAGACAGGGTCCTACAATGAGCAGTTCTTC
j_call: TRBJ2-5; d_call: .; clone_size: .; v_call: TRBV20-1; cdr3_aa: CSARGPGGTQYF; cdr3_nt: TGCAGTGCTAGAGGTCCAGGCGGGACCCAGTACTTC
j_call: TRBJ2-1; d_call: .; clone_size: few; v_call: TRBV4-2; cdr3_aa: CASSQQSGTKGYNEQFF; cdr3_nt: TGTGCCAGCAGCCAACAAAGCGGGACAAAGGGGTACAATGAGCAGTTCTTC
j_call: TRBJ2-5; d_call: TRBD2; clone_size: few; v_call: TRBV5-1; cdr3_aa: CASSLGASGGVETQYF; cdr3_nt: TGCGCCAGCAGCTTGGGTGCTAGCGGGGGTGTAGAGACCCAGTACTTC
j_call: TRBJ2-1; d_call: .; clone_size: .; v_call: TRBV4-2; cdr3_aa: CASSQVEGSYNEQFF; cdr3_nt: TGTGCCAGCAGCCAAGTCGAGGGGTCCTACAATGAGCAGTTCTTC
j_call: TRBJ2-3; d_call: .; clone_size: few; v_call: TRBV7-9; cdr3_aa: CASSNRRAQYF; cdr3_nt: TGTGCCAGCAGCAACCGCCGGGCGCAGTATTTT
j_call: TRBJ2-7; d_call: TRBD1; clone_size: many; v_call: TRBV5-1; cdr3_aa: CASRRQGSSYEQYF; cdr3_nt: TGCGCCAGCAGACGACAGGGGAGCTCCTACGAGCAGTACTTC
j_call: TRBJ2-5; d_call: TRBD1; clone_size: few; v_call: TRBV12-3/TRBV12-4; cdr3_aa: CASTHRGRETQYF; cdr3_nt: TGTGCCAGCACCCACAGGGGAAGAGAGACCCAGTACTTC
j_call: TRBJ2-5; d_call: .; clone_size: .; v_call: TRBV5-1; cdr3_aa: CASSLPLGTQYF; cdr3_nt: TGCGCCAGCAGCCTCCCTTTGGGGACCCAGTACTTC
j_call: TRBJ1-6; d_call: TRBD1; clone_size: .; v_call: TRBV5-5; cdr3_aa: CASSKELGQDNSPLHF; cdr3_nt: TGTGCCAGCAGCAAGGAACTGGGACAGGATAATTCACCCCTCCACTTT
j_call: TRBJ1-1; d_call: TRBD1; clone_size: few; v_call: TRBV7-2; cdr3_aa: CASSSTGTAMNTEAFF; cdr3_nt: TGTGCCAGCAGCTCAACCGGGACAGCTATGAACACTGAAGCTTTCTTT
j_call: TRBJ2-3; d_call: .; clone_size: .; v_call: TRBV5-1; cdr3_aa: CASRVGPASTDTQYF; cdr3_nt: TGCGCCAGCAGAGTCGGGCCAGCGAGCACAGATACGCAGTATTTT
j_call: TRBJ1-5; d_call: TRBD1; clone_size: few; v_call: TRBV28; cdr3_aa: CASSFRGQGNQPQHF; cdr3_nt: TGTGCCAGCAGTTTCCGAGGACAGGGCAATCAGCCCCAGCATTTT
j_call: TRBJ2-5; d_call: TRBD2; clone_size: few; v_call: TRBV4-3; cdr3_aa: CASSHERGQETQYF; cdr3_nt: TGCGCCAGCAGCCACGAGCGGGGGCAAGAGACCCAGTACTTC
j_call: TRBJ2-4; d_call: .; clone_size: few; v_call: TRBV11-2; cdr3_aa: CASSWGPAGELAKNIQYF; cdr3_nt: TGTGCCAGCAGCTGGGGGCCCGCGGGGGAACTAGCCAAAAACATTCAGTACTTC
j_call: TRBJ2-7; d_call: .; clone_size: .; v_call: TRBV2; cdr3_aa: CASRSAGTKGTYEQYF; cdr3_nt: TGTGCCAGCAGGTCTGCAGGGACCAAAGGCACCTACGAGCAGTACTTC
j_call: TRBJ1-1; d_call: .; clone_size: .; v_call: TRBV6-5; cdr3_aa: CASSYKVALGPNTEAFF; cdr3_nt: TGTGCCAGCAGTTATAAGGTGGCCCTGGGCCCGAACACTGAAGCTTTCTTT
j_call: TRBJ2-1; d_call: TRBD2; clone_size: .; v_call: TRBV20-1; cdr3_aa: CSARPLAGVYNEQFF; cdr3_nt: TGCAGTGCTAGACCTCTAGCGGGAGTATATAATGAGCAGTTCTTC
j_call: TRBJ2-2; d_call: .; clone_size: few; v_call: TRBV4-3; cdr3_aa: CASSQSTSYAGELFF; cdr3_nt: TGCGCCAGCAGCCAATCAACTAGCTACGCCGGGGAGCTGTTTTTT
j_call: TRBJ2-1; d_call: .; clone_size: .; v_call: TRBV11-3; cdr3_aa: CASSLDLTSNEQFF; cdr3_nt: TGTGCCAGCAGCTTAGATCTGACTAGCAATGAGCAGTTCTTC
j_call: TRBJ1-4; d_call: TRBD1; clone_size: .; v_call: TRBV5-8; cdr3_aa: CASSSGQGARGDEKLFF; cdr3_nt: TGTGCCAGCAGCTCGGGACAGGGGGCGCGAGGGGATGAAAAACTGTTTTTT
j_call: TRBJ2-2; d_call: .; clone_size: .; v_call: TRBV7-8; cdr3_aa: CAAPWTENTGELFF; cdr3_nt: TGTGCCGCTCCCTGGACGGAGAATACCGGGGAGCTGTTTTTT
j_call: TRBJ2-3; d_call: .; clone_size: .; v_call: TRBV10-1; cdr3_aa: CASSERQPVTDTQYF; cdr3_nt: TGCGCCAGCAGTGAGCGTCAGCCGGTCACAGATACGCAGTATTTT
j_call: TRBJ1-2; d_call: .; clone_size: .; v_call: TRBV12-3/TRBV12-4; cdr3_aa: CASTLGPKEGYTF; cdr3_nt: TGTGCCAGCACCCTGGGTCCTAAAGAAGGCTACACCTTC
j_call: TRBJ1-1; d_call: TRBD1; clone_size: few; v_call: TRBV7-9; cdr3_aa: CASSRTDRVTEAFF; cdr3_nt: TGTGCCAGCAGCCGGACAGACAGGGTCACTGAAGCTTTCTTT
j_call: TRBJ2-3; d_call: .; clone_size: .; v_call: TRBV7-9; cdr3_aa: CASSFGGTDTHYF; cdr3_nt: TGTGCCAGCAGCTTTGGGGGCACAGATACGCACTATTTT
j_call: TRBJ1-5; d_call: .; clone_size: many; v_call: TRBV29-1; cdr3_aa: CSVGQSNQPQHF; cdr3_nt: TGCAGCGTTGGCCAGTCCAATCAGCCCCAGCATTTT